Included here is one TCR beta chain sequence, with context. The antigen is not known. This entry comes from a study of CD4 T cells in relation to SARS-CoV-2 and coronaviruses. Study-wide context: No peptide or an HIV-1 Nef peptide pool served as negative control.

TCRdb keeps only in-frame clones here, not all; method: immunoSEQ multiplex PCR. The profile shows 20,000 to 25,000 clones, about 80% of them singletons. Before the COVID-19 pandemic, during about 2011-2019, CD4+ T cells were taken from unexposed donors. CD4+ T cells were isolated from the cells after 10 days of culture. As cell numbers allowed, unexposed-donor CD4+ T cells faced SARS-CoV-2 S/N and four cold-coronavirus spikes. Study conclusions and caveats: Pre-pandemic and post-infection samples never came from the same donor. Crossreactivity was assessed only for spike protein, not other viral proteins.

The germline CDR1 and CDR2 sequences are SGHAT and FQNNGV. This CDR3 is built from 16 residues. The V gene end was trimmed by 5 bases and the J gene end by 0 bases; junction bases not matched to a gene: 6. The V gene is TRBV11-2, the J gene TRBJ1-5, with 8 bases identical to TRBD1. Sequencing was done on a sample of CD4+ T cells from PBMCs, cultured in vitro. The clonotype originates from a human donor in good health. CDR3 in amino acids: CASSLGTGDSNQPQHF. For the CDR3, the DNA is TGTGCCAGCAGCCTAGGGACAGGTGATAGCAATCAGCCCCAGCATTTT. Complete variable domain (other parts from reference TRBV11-2 and TRBJ1-5): EAGVAQSPRYKIIEKRQSVAFWCNPISGHATLYWYQQILGQGPKLLIQFQNNGVVDDSQLPKDRFSAERLKGVDSTLKIQPAKLEDSAVYLCASSLGTGDSNQPQHFGDGTRLSIL.